Below, 30 T cell receptor beta chains from the same sample are listed, as sequenced in a study of T cells after yellow fever vaccination. TCRdb reanalysed the 5' RACE reads using MiXCR and keeps one entry per CDR3 protein. The table records under 150,000 distinct CDR3 sequences, 7.7% of them present only once. Sequencing used CD4+ T cells sorted from PBMCs, obtained 5 days after the yellow fever booster vaccination. The receptors stem from a man aged 25-45 years who received the YFV17D yellow fever vaccine.

The genes are TRBV18 and TRBJ2-5, with D possibly matching TRBD2 (5 bases). CDR1 and CDR2 from the germline V gene are KGHSH and LQKENI. The germline V and J ends were trimmed by 3 bases and 4 bases, with 12 bases remaining between them. The CDR3 has 14 residues. The CDR3 here is CASSPGLPPETQYF. The CDR3 DNA reads TGTGCCAGCTCACCCGGACTCCCTCCAGAGACCCAGTACTTC.

This clonotype was seen at least ten times. The chain employs TRBV5-1 and TRBJ2-1; D remains unclear. This CDR3 has 12 amino acids. The germline V gene encodes CDR1 SGHRS and CDR2 YFSETQ. The V end was cut by 0 bases, the J end by 6 bases, with 4 bases between. CDR3 loop: CASSLDINEQFF. The CDR3 DNA reads TGCGCCAGCAGCTTGGACATCAATGAGCAGTTCTTC.

This clonotype appeared many times. The gene calls are TRBV7-2 and TRBJ2-3; weak D call: TRBD2 (6 bases). Germline V gene sequence: CDR1 SGHTA, CDR2 FQGNSA. The germline V and J ends were trimmed by 5 bases and 4 bases, with 19 bases remaining between them. The CDR3 runs to 16 residues. CDR3 protein: CASSLSPDPGADTQYF. The CDR3 nucleotides are TGTGCCAGCAGCCTCTCCCCCGACCCGGGGGCAGATACGCAGTATTTT.

This clonotype was observed many times. V and J are TRBV28 and TRBJ1-1; TRBD1 agrees at 7 bases. With 6 bases clipped from V and 4 bases from J, the junction kept 5 bases outside the gene matches. From germline, CDR1 is MDHEN and CDR2 SYDVKM. The CDR3 has 13 residues. CDR3 region: CASSPTGVTEAFF. CDR3 sequence (DNA): TGTGCCAGCAGCCCCACAGGGGTCACTGAAGCTTTCTTT. Drawing the rest from reference TRBV28 and TRBJ1-1, the complete variable domain is DVKVTQSSRYLVKRTGEKVFLECVQDMDHENMFWYRQDPGLGLRLIYFSYDVKMKEKGDIPEGYSVSREKKERFSLILESASTNQTSMYLCASSPTGVTEAFFGQGTRLTVV.

This clonotype occurred many times. The chain couples TRBV20-1 to TRBJ2-7, with 8 bases lining up with TRBD1. V lost 6 bases to trimming and J lost 6 bases; unmatched junction nucleotides: 16. The CDR3 is 15 residues long. Germline CDR1 reads DFQATT; CDR2 reads SNEGSKA (reference sequence). This CDR3 reads CSANGIRDRLAEQYF. CDR3 DNA sequence: TGCAGTGCCAACGGCATCCGGGACAGGTTGGCCGAGCAGTACTTC.

Of note for this clonotype: An end of the junction differs from the germline gene, which may be a read error. This CDR3 is CASTQAYRGRYEQYF. In DNA form, the CDR3 reads TGTGCCAGCACCCAAGCCTACAGGGGGCGATACGAGCAGTACTTC. The chain uses TRBV3-1 and TRBJ2-7; 9 bases align to TRBD1. Germline CDR1 reads LGHDT; CDR2 reads YNNKEL (reference sequence). The CDR3 totals 15 residues.

This clonotype was picked up many times. The chain joins TRBV6-5 to TRBJ2-3; TRBD2 aligns across 8 bases. The CDR3 is made up of 11 amino acids. After removal of 5 bases from V and 11 bases from J, the junction contained 3 bases not matched to a gene. The V gene's germline CDR1 is MNHEY and CDR2 SVGAGI. CDR3 nucleotide sequence: TGTGCCAGCAGTCACGGGACTAGGCAGTATTTT. Its protein is CASSHGTRQYF.

This clonotype was counted many times. V and J are TRBV28 and TRBJ1-2; D may be TRBD1 (6 bases). The ends were cut back, 7 bases at V and 2 bases at J, with 17 bases in the middle. The germline gives CDR1 MDHEN, CDR2 SYDVKM. The CDR3 is 15 residues long. The CDR3 spells CASTEGGGLNYGYTF. The CDR3 DNA sequence: TGTGCCAGCACGGAGGGGGGGGGACTAAACTATGGCTACACCTTC.

This clonotype appeared many times. This chain uses TRBV20-1 with TRBJ2-5; tentatively, D is TRBD2 (6 bases). This CDR3 contains 14 residues. Trimming took 6 bases from V and 5 from J, leaving 19 bases between them. From germline, CDR1 is DFQATT and CDR2 SNEGSKA (reference sequence). The CDR3 region is CSARDRLHRETQYF. The CDR3 DNA reads TGCAGTGCGCGGGACCGACTACACCGGGAGACCCAGTACTTC.

This clonotype was seen at least ten times. V and J are TRBV7-2 and TRBJ2-3; no clear D. Germline CDR1 SGHTA, CDR2 FQGNSA. This CDR3 has 14 residues. V lost 7 bases and J 7 bases, leaving 18 bases between the germline ends. The CDR3 DNA reads as TGTGCCAGCACCCTCGACGGAAACAGCAATACGCAGTATTTT. Its translation: CASTLDGNSNTQYF.

This clonotype occurred many times. V and J are TRBV5-1 and TRBJ2-7, with 7 bases matching TRBD2. The CDR3 is 14 amino acids. Looked up from germline, CDR1 is SGHRS and CDR2 is YFSETQ. V lost 4 bases, J lost 7 bases, and 11 bases stayed unmatched. CDR3 residues: CASSPGTTDGEQYF. DNA of the CDR3: TGCGCCAGCAGCCCCGGGACTACCGATGGGGAGCAGTACTTC.

This clonotype was observed at least ten times. The V gene is TRBV5-1, the J gene TRBJ2-1, with D tentatively TRBD1 (5 bases). In germline, CDR1 is SGHRS, CDR2 YFSETQ. The CDR3 is 13 amino acids. V shed 4 bases and J shed 6 bases, with 11 bases lying between them. CDR3 amino acids: CASSEQDGNEQFF. The CDR3 nucleotides are TGCGCCAGCAGCGAACAGGACGGCAATGAGCAGTTCTTC.

Ten or more counts support this clonotype. The chain links TRBV20-1 to TRBJ2-7; possible D gene TRBD1, 6 bases. V was cut by 3 bases and J by 5 bases, with 11 bases left in between. Per the germline V gene, CDR1 is DFQATT and CDR2 is SNEGSKA (reference sequence). The CDR3 length is 12 residues. CDR3 nucleotides: TGCAGTGCTAGTCACAGGGACCACGAGCAGTACTTC. Translated: CSASHRDHEQYF.

The chain is built from TRBV5-4 and TRBJ2-1; TRBD2 matches at 8 bases. This CDR3 has 15 residues. V shed 7 bases and J 4 bases; nucleotides not matched to a gene: 10. Per the germline V gene, CDR1 is SGHNT and CDR2 is YYREEE (reference sequence). The CDR3 DNA sequence: TGTGCCAGCCATACCGGGGGGGGGCAGTACAATGAGCAGTTCTTC. The encoded protein is CASHTGGGQYNEQFF.

There are a few counts of this clonotype. CDR3 DNA sequence: TGTGCCTGGAGTCTAAGGACGTACGCTAACTATGGCTACACCTTC. Its protein product is CAWSLRTYANYGYTF. V usage is TRBV30 and J usage is TRBJ1-2; D gene uncertain. The CDR3 loop spans 15 amino acids. The V end was cut by 2 bases, the J end by 0 bases, with 13 bases between. The germline V gene encodes CDR1 GTSNPN and CDR2 SVGIG (reference sequence).

This clonotype was recorded many times. The V and J genes are TRBV10-3 and TRBJ2-7; no firm D call. Germline-derived CDR1 and CDR2 are ENHRY and SYGVKD. This CDR3 spans 14 amino acids. V was pared by 4 bases and J by 0 bases, with 10 bases between. Here the CDR3 DNA reads TGTGCCATCAGTGCGACTGAGAGCTCCTACGAGCAGTACTTC. Residues: CAISATESSYEQYF.

This clonotype was counted at least ten times. The gene calls are TRBV7-2 and TRBJ2-3; D uncertain. CDR1 and CDR2 (germline): SGHTA, FQGNSA. This CDR3 contains 13 residues. The V and J ends lost 5 bases and 6 bases respectively, with 12 bases between them. CDR3 bases: TGTGCCAGCAGCGCCCCCAGTGCTGATACGCAGTATTTT. Its protein is CASSAPSADTQYF.

The chain combines TRBV19 with TRBJ2-5; 15 positions match TRBD2. Germline CDR1 and CDR2: LNHDA and SQIVND (reference sequence). This CDR3 contains 17 residues. The junction had 14 bases not matched to a gene; V was cut back by 10 bases and J by 5 bases. Written as DNA, the CDR3 is TGTGCCACCGCTATCCGGACTAGCGGGAGGGCCGTGGAGACCCAGTACTTC. Translated, it gives CATAIRTSGRAVETQYF.

Many counts were recorded for this clonotype. This rearrangement joins TRBV11-2 to TRBJ2-5; TRBD2 matches 8 bases. This CDR3 spans 16 amino acids. Looked up from germline, CDR1 is SGHAT and CDR2 is FQNNGV. CDR3 sequence: CAASRGFVAGRETQYF. The CDR3 DNA is TGTGCGGCCTCCAGAGGATTCGTAGCGGGAAGGGAGACCCAGTACTTC.

This clonotype was picked up many times. This chain connects TRBV5-1 to TRBJ2-5; D not resolved. The germline V gene has CDR1 SGHRS and CDR2 YFSETQ. The CDR3 runs 12 residues. V gave up 4 bases and J gave up 5 bases, with 9 bases separating them. The CDR3 is CASSILGETQYF. In DNA, the CDR3 is TGCGCCAGCAGCATCCTTGGGGAGACCCAGTACTTC.

Many counts were recorded for this clonotype. The chain carries TRBV20-1 and TRBJ1-5; D is undetermined. The germline gives CDR1 DFQATT, CDR2 SNEGSKA (reference sequence). The CDR3 contains 15 residues. V lost 1 base and J 5 bases, leaving 15 bases between the germline ends. The CDR3 here is CSARAEGSNYQPQHF. In nucleotides, the CDR3 is TGCAGTGCTAGAGCAGAGGGATCAAATTATCAGCCCCAGCATTTT.

This clonotype occurred many times. The chain joins TRBV2 to TRBJ2-3, with 9 nucleotides matching TRBD2. Losses at the gene ends were 7 bases for V and 2 bases for J; bases not matched to a gene: 7. The CDR3 is 15 amino acids. Germline V CDR1 and CDR2: SNHLY, FYNNEI. The CDR3 sequence is CASMYLAGATDTQYF. CDR3 coding DNA: TGTGCCAGCATGTATTTAGCGGGGGCCACAGATACGCAGTATTTT. Using reference TRBV2 and TRBJ2-3 for the parts outside the CDR3, the full variable domain is EPEVTQTPSHQVTQMGQEVILRCVPISNHLYFYWYRQILGQKVEFLVSFYNNEISEKSEIFDDQFSVERPDGSNFTLKIRSTKLEDSAMYFCASMYLAGATDTQYFGPGTRLTVL.

Ten or more counts support this clonotype. The rearrangement links TRBV24-1 to TRBJ2-1; 7 bases map to TRBD1. Germline-derived CDR1 and CDR2 are KGHDR and SFDVKD. The CDR3 totals 14 residues. With V trimmed by 1 base and J by 6 bases, 2 bases remained unmatched. The CDR3 region has the DNA TGTGCCACCAGTGATTTTGCAGGGGGCAATGAGCAGTTCTTC. Translating it yields CATSDFAGGNEQFF.

The chain joins TRBV29-1 to TRBJ1-2; TRBD1 matches 7 bases. The germline gives CDR1 SQVTM, CDR2 ANQGSEA. The CDR3 is 13 amino acids. The V segment lost 6 bases and the J segment 2 bases; nucleotides outside the gene matches: 6. The CDR3: CSVSSQGNYGYTF. For the CDR3, the DNA is TGCAGCGTATCTTCACAGGGGAACTATGGCTACACCTTC. Supplemented by reference TRBV29-1 and TRBJ1-2, the full variable domain reads SAVISQKPSRDICQRGTSLTIQCQVDSQVTMMFWYRQQPGQSLTLIATANQGSEATYESGFVIDKFPISRPNLTFSTLTVSNMSPEDSSIYLCSVSSQGNYGYTFGSGTRLTVV.

This clonotype was counted many times. This chain joins TRBV20-1 and TRBJ1-1, with a tentative D call TRBD1 (6 bases). CDR3 length: 16 residues. V lost 5 bases, J lost 2 bases, and 21 bases lay in between. Germline V lookup: CDR1 DFQATT, CDR2 SNEGSKA (reference sequence). For the CDR3, the DNA is TGCAGTGCTGAGCCAGCAGGGGAGGGACCAAACACTGAAGCTTTCTTT. It is translated as CSAEPAGEGPNTEAFF.

This clonotype appeared many times. V usage is TRBV10-3 and J usage is TRBJ2-7; TRBD1 matches 7 bases. The germline gives CDR1 ENHRY, CDR2 SYGVKD. This CDR3 comprises 14 residues. J gave up 5 bases and V 2 bases, and 6 bases lay outside the gene matches. In nucleotides, the CDR3 is TGTGCCATCAGTGAGGGGGGCGACAGGGACGAGCAGTACTTC. This translates into CAISEGGDRDEQYF.

This clonotype appeared many times. The chain has TRBV20-1 and TRBJ2-1, with unresolved D. This CDR3 region has 12 residues. Trimming took 1 base from V and 10 from J, leaving 11 bases between them. From germline, CDR1 is DFQATT and CDR2 SNEGSKA (reference sequence). This CDR3 is CSARADAPEQFF. CDR3 nucleotide sequence: TGCAGTGCTAGAGCGGACGCACCGGAGCAGTTCTTC.

This clonotype was seen at least ten times. The chain is built from TRBV12-3 or TRBV12-4 and TRBJ2-2; D is undetermined. This CDR3 has 13 amino acids. Trimming cost V 3 bases and J 1 base, with 3 bases left between them. The CDR3 region has the DNA TGTGCCAGCAGTTTTTGGAACACCGGGGAGCTGTTTTTT. Its translation is CASSFWNTGELFF.

This clonotype showed up many times. This chain connects TRBV28 to TRBJ2-1; 9 bases agree with TRBD1. Germline V gene sequence: CDR1 MDHEN, CDR2 SYDVKM. The CDR3 has 15 residues. The trim removed 5 bases at V and 3 bases at J, leaving 5 bases unmatched. This chain's CDR3 is CASSPTTGGYNEQFF. CDR3 nucleotides: TGTGCCAGCAGTCCGACGACAGGGGGCTACAATGAGCAGTTCTTC.

This clonotype was detected many times. V gene TRBV7-2 combines with J gene TRBJ2-2; 7 bases agree with TRBD1. Germline trimming cut 5 bases from V and 14 bases from J; bases unmatched to any gene: 11. Looked up from germline, CDR1 is SGHTA and CDR2 is FQGNSA. The CDR3 sequence is 13 residues long. Here the CDR3 reads CASSATRQGELFF. In nucleotides, the CDR3 is TGTGCCAGCAGCGCAACACGACAGGGAGAACTGTTTTTT. The full variable domain, rest sourced from reference TRBV7-2 and TRBJ2-2, is GAGVSQSPSNKVTEKGKDVELRCDPISGHTALYWYRQSLGQGLEFLIYFQGNSAPDKSGLPSDRFSAERTGGSVSTLTIQRTQQEDSAVYLCASSATRQGELFFGEGSRLTVL.